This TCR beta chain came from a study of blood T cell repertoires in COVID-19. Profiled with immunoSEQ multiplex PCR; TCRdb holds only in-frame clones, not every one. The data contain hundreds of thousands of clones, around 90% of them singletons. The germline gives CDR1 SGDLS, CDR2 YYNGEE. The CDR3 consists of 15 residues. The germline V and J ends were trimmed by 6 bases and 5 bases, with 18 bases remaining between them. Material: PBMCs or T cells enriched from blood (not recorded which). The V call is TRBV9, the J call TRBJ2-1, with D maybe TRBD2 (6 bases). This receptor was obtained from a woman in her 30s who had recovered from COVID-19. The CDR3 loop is CASTPPGSGHNEQFF. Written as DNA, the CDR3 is TGTGCCAGCACCCCCCCGGGTAGCGGCCACAATGAGCAGTTCTTC.